A single sample is the source of the 5 T cell receptor beta chains below, sequenced in a study of T-cell reconstitution after alpha-beta-depleted transplantation in children. Library preparation (for TCRbeta) was performed with unique molecular identifiers. Each CDR3 protein gets one entry after TCRdb re-called the PCR reads with MiXCR. The sample consists of approximately 400,000 distinct CDR3 sequences, approximately 10% of them appearing once. Specimen: PBMCs from the stem cell graft donor, collected from the stem cell graft. These receptors originate from a human donor who donated a stem cell graft to a child with acute myeloid leukemia.

The chain couples TRBV5-1 to TRBJ2-7; D remains ambiguous. The CDR3 has 14 amino acids. CDR1 and CDR2 (germline): SGHRS, YFSETQ. V was pared by 0 bases and J by 3 bases, with 10 bases between. CDR3 sequence reads: CASSLGNSVYEQYF. CDR3 in DNA: TGCGCCAGCAGCTTGGGGAACAGCGTCTACGAGCAGTACTTC.

This clonotype was detected a few times. The chain uses TRBV5-5 and TRBJ1-6; no reliable D call. The CDR3 contains 16 residues. The germline V gene has CDR1 SGHKS and CDR2 YYEKEE (reference sequence). Deletions cut 0 bases from V and 8 bases from J, with 15 bases between. In nucleotides, the CDR3 is TGTGCCAGCAGCTTGGACCACAGTAGTTATGATTCACCCCTCCACTTT. It translates to CASSLDHSSYDSPLHF.

V gene TRBV5-1 combines with J gene TRBJ1-1; D is unresolved. This CDR3 region has 13 residues. Trimming pared 4 bases from V and 11 bases from J, leaving 18 bases between. Germline CDR1 reads SGHRS; CDR2 reads YFSETQ. The CDR3, as DNA: TGCGCCAGCAGCCCGGACCCAAAGAGTTGGGCTTTCTTT. Residues: CASSPDPKSWAFF. The whole variable domain, remainder taken from reference TRBV5-1 and TRBJ1-1, is KAGVTQTPRYLIKTRGQQVTLSCSPISGHRSVSWYQQTPGQGLQFLFEYFSETQRNKGNFPGRFSGRQFSNSRSEMNVSTLELGDSALYLCASSPDPKSWAFFGQGTRLTVV.

This chain connects TRBV5-1 to TRBJ2-3; D might be TRBD1 (6 bases). The germline CDR1 and CDR2 sequences are SGHRS and YFSETQ. The CDR3 length is 16 residues. V was trimmed by 1 base and J by 0 bases, leaving 12 bases between them. DNA of the CDR3: TGCGCCAGCAGCTTGTCCGGGACAACTAGCACAGATACGCAGTATTTT. Protein: CASSLSGTTSTDTQYF.

This clonotype was counted only a few times. The chain employs TRBV5-1 and TRBJ2-5; D gene uncertain. Germline lookup yields CDR1 SGHRS and CDR2 YFSETQ. Deletions cut 1 base from V and 2 bases from J, with 9 bases between. This CDR3 has 14 amino acids. The CDR3 reads CASSLKGPQETQYF. The DNA of the CDR3 is TGCGCCAGCAGCTTGAAGGGTCCTCAAGAGACCCAGTACTTC.